The 31 T cell receptor beta chains below come from one sample, sequenced in a study of human T cells and chemical hapten exposure. In TCRdb, the RACE reads were re-called with MiXCR into one record per CDR3 protein. The table lists about 380,000 distinct CDR3 sequences, about 6% of them singletons. Time point indicated: patch test 2, 6 weeks after DPC sensitization. Treatment described: therapeutic diphenylcyclopropenone sensitization with weekly scalp DPC. Source: whole blood, taken in connection with sensitization to the hapten diphenylcyclopropenone (DPC). The source is a woman aged 18-35 years with alopecia areata. Some clones in this sample may be carry-over from other donors' samples.

The chain combines TRBV6-2 or TRBV6-3 with TRBJ2-2; D may correspond to TRBD1 or TRBD2 (6 bases each). Per the germline V gene, CDR1 is MNHEY and CDR2 is SVGEGT. V was shortened by 9 bases and J by 7 bases, with 12 bases between the two germline ends. The CDR3 is 12 residues long. The CDR3 region has the DNA TGTGCCAGTTGGAGGGGGATCGGGGAGCTGTTTTTT. It translates to CASWRGIGELFF.

The chain combines TRBV9 with TRBJ2-3; D unclear. Germline CDR1 reads SGDLS; CDR2 reads YYNGEE. The germline V and J ends were trimmed by 0 bases and 6 bases, with 5 bases remaining between them. The CDR3 length is 12 residues. DNA of the CDR3: TGTGCCAGCAGCGTAGAAGGGGATACGCAGTATTTT. It encodes CASSVEGDTQYF.

CDR3 nucleotide sequence: TGTGCTAGTGGTTTGGTAGTGTCTCAGAGTCCAACTGAAGCTTTCTTT. Its protein is CASGLVVSQSPTEAFF. The J gene is TRBJ1-1, the V gene TRBV12-5; D is uncertain. CDR3 length equals 16 residues. CDR1 LGHNT and CDR2 FRNRAP come from the germline V gene. V was pared by 0 bases and J by 5 bases, with 16 bases between.

This clonotype has at least ten counts. The chain uses TRBV15 and TRBJ1-5, with a tentative D call TRBD1 (5 bases). Germline V gene sequence: CDR1 LNHNV, CDR2 YYDKDF (reference sequence). The CDR3 runs 17 residues. Trimming took 0 bases from V and 3 from J, leaving 15 bases between them. Written as DNA, the CDR3 is TGTGCCACCAGCAGAGAATGGGGAGGACAAAACAATCAGCCCCAGCATTTT. It translates to CATSREWGGQNNQPQHF.

This clonotype has a count of ten or more. The chain couples TRBV6-5 to TRBJ1-2; 7 nucleotides match TRBD1. Germline V CDR1 and CDR2: MNHEY, SVGAGI. The ends lost 3 bases at V and 4 bases at J; junction bases unmatched: 5. The CDR3 runs to 14 residues. CDR3 amino acids: CASSYGDSFYGYTF. The DNA of the CDR3 is TGTGCCAGCAGTTATGGGGACAGCTTCTATGGCTACACCTTC.

This clonotype was observed many times. J is TRBJ2-7 and V is TRBV12-3 or TRBV12-4; TRBD2 aligns across 11 bases. This CDR3 contains 15 residues. V was pared by 5 bases and J by 5 bases, with 8 bases of the junction left unmatched. Here the CDR3 reads CASSGSGGALDEQYF. Here the CDR3 DNA reads TGTGCCAGCAGTGGTAGCGGGGGGGCTCTCGACGAGCAGTACTTC.

For the CDR3, the DNA is TGTGCAGTCCTCCGGTCGGACCTTAACTATGGCTACACCTTC. This sequence encodes CAVLRSDLNYGYTF. The chain recombines TRBV6-6 with TRBJ1-2, with unresolved D. From germline, CDR1 is MNHNY and CDR2 SVGAGI (reference sequence). The CDR3 sequence is 14 residues long.

This clonotype was picked up a small number of times. Its ends do not fully match the called genes, so a read error is possible. The chain carries TRBV3-1 and TRBJ1-5, with 7 bases matching TRBD1. The CDR3 is made up of 16 amino acids. The germline gives CDR1 LGHDT, CDR2 YNNKEL (reference sequence). DNA of the CDR3: TGTGCCAGCAGTCAAGACAGGGCCTATAGCAATCAGCCCCAGCATTTT. It translates to CASSQDRAYSNQPQHF.

This clonotype was detected only a few times. V is TRBV7-9 and J is TRBJ2-7; tentative D call: TRBD1 (5 bases). The CDR3 totals 15 residues. The germline V gene has CDR1 SEHNR and CDR2 FQNEAQ (reference sequence). V gave up 3 bases and J gave up 1 base, with 13 bases separating them. CDR3 sequence: CASSFGAATSYEQYF. The CDR3 coding sequence is TGTGCCAGCAGCTTTGGGGCAGCCACTTCCTACGAGCAGTACTTC.

This clonotype was counted only a few times. The CDR3 here is CASSALGGANVLTF. In DNA form, the CDR3 reads TGTGCCAGCAGTGCCCTAGGTGGGGCCAACGTCCTGACTTTC. V is TRBV12-3 or TRBV12-4 and J is TRBJ2-6; D gene uncertain. The ends were cut back, 5 bases at V and 3 bases at J, with 8 bases in the middle. There are 14 residues in the CDR3.

The chain links TRBV23-1 to TRBJ2-6; D is possibly TRBD2 (7 bases). TRBV23-1 has ORF status, its function being uncertain. V lost 0 bases and J 4 bases, leaving 22 bases between the germline ends. This CDR3 is 20 amino acids long. CDR3 sequence reads: CASSQSGARGAPSGANVLTF. CDR3 coding DNA: TGCGCCAGCAGTCAATCAGGTGCCCGGGGGGCCCCCTCCGGGGCCAACGTCCTGACTTTC.

The chain recombines TRBV12-5 with TRBJ2-3; 12 nucleotides agree with TRBD2. This CDR3 has 16 residues. With V trimmed by 4 bases and J by 5 bases, 7 bases remained unmatched. Germline CDR1 reads LGHNT; CDR2 reads FRNRAP. The CDR3 reads CASGSVTSGGQDTQYF. CDR3 nucleotide sequence: TGTGCTAGTGGTTCAGTGACTAGCGGGGGCCAAGATACGCAGTATTTT.

The CDR3 DNA follows: TGTGCCAGCAGCCCTGGACAGGGGGCGTATGAAAAACTGTTTTTT. Translated, it gives CASSPGQGAYEKLFF. The chain employs TRBV7-2 and TRBJ1-4; 11 bases map to TRBD1. The germline gives CDR1 SGHTA, CDR2 FQGNSA. V lost 5 bases and J lost 6; bases outside the gene matches: 5. The CDR3 sequence is 15 residues long.

At least ten counts were recorded for this clonotype. This chain joins TRBV29-1 and TRBJ2-4; a weak D match, TRBD1 (6 bases). Germline V gene data show CDR1 as SQVTM and CDR2 as ANQGSEA. The CDR3 covers 14 residues. Trimming shortened V by 6 bases and J by 6 bases, and 18 bases separated the two germline ends. The CDR3 sequence: CSVGWLGAPNIQYF. CDR3 DNA: TGCAGCGTGGGGTGGCTGGGGGCCCCAAACATTCAGTACTTC.

In its sample, this clonotype was seen many times. This chain uses TRBV10-3 with TRBJ2-1; TRBD2 agrees at 8 bases. The CDR3 runs 16 residues. Germline V CDR1 and CDR2: ENHRY, SYGVKD. V gave up 6 bases and J gave up 5 bases; unmatched junction bases: 12. CDR3 DNA sequence: TGTGCCATCAGCCTACTAGCGGCCGGTAGAGACAATGAGCAGTTCTTC. Encoded protein: CAISLLAAGRDNEQFF.

The chain combines TRBV6-2 or TRBV6-3 with TRBJ2-5; 12 bases map to TRBD2. Trimming cost V 0 bases and J 4 bases; bases outside gene matches: 0. CDR3 length: 15 amino acids. CDR1 is MNHEY, CDR2 SVGEGT, per germline. CDR3: CASSYSTSGGETQYF. As DNA, the CDR3 is TGTGCCAGCAGTTACTCGACTAGCGGGGGAGAGACCCAGTACTTC.

This clonotype was seen repeatedly, ten times or more. The rearrangement joins TRBV5-5 to TRBJ1-2, with 10 bases matching TRBD1. The germline V gene encodes CDR1 SGHKS and CDR2 YYEKEE (reference sequence). V was pared by 1 base and J by 7 bases, with 19 bases of the junction left unmatched. This CDR3 contains 19 residues. The CDR3: CASSLTPLGRQGASGGYTF. The CDR3 nucleotides read TGTGCCAGCAGCTTGACCCCGCTTGGGAGACAGGGGGCTTCTGGTGGCTACACCTTC.

The rearrangement joins TRBV7-9 to TRBJ2-7, with 7 bases identical to TRBD1. The CDR3 runs to 14 residues. V shed 5 bases and J 2 bases; nucleotides not matched to a gene: 6. Germline V lookup: CDR1 SEHNR, CDR2 FQNEAQ (reference sequence). DNA for the CDR3: TGTGCCAGCAGCACAGGGGTTTTGGCCTACGAGCAGTACTTC. Amino acid sequence: CASSTGVLAYEQYF.

This clonotype has at least ten counts. J is TRBJ1-6 and V is TRBV27, with D possibly TRBD1 on 5 matching bases. This CDR3 has 15 amino acids. Trimming took 4 bases from V and 3 from J, leaving 10 bases between them. Germline assignment: CDR1 MNHEY and CDR2 SMNVEV (reference sequence). The CDR3 DNA reads TGTGCCAGCAGTTGGTCAGGGAACTATAATTCACCCCTCCACTTT. This translates into CASSWSGNYNSPLHF.

The chain carries TRBV20-1 and TRBJ1-1; no definite D call. V was cut by 0 bases and J by 1 base, with 15 bases left in between. The CDR3 contains 16 residues. CDR1 and CDR2 from the germline V gene are DFQATT and SNEGSKA (reference sequence). The DNA of the CDR3 is TGCAGTGCTAGAGATCTGTCCCGTACCCGGAACACTGAAGCTTTCTTT. Encoded protein: CSARDLSRTRNTEAFF.

V is TRBV5-6 and J is TRBJ2-3; possible D gene TRBD1, 9 bases. CDR3 size: 16 residues. Germline values: CDR1 SGHDT, CDR2 YYEEEE. With 7 bases removed from V and 1 base from J, the gap between germline ends came to 19 bases. CDR3 in amino acids: CASSAGGQGRTDTQYF. The CDR3 DNA sequence: TGTGCCAGCTCGGCGGGGGGACAGGGCCGCACAGATACGCAGTATTTT.

In this sample, this clonotype turned up many times. V gene TRBV20-1 combines with J gene TRBJ1-5; the D is unclear. Germline loops: CDR1 DFQATT, CDR2 SNEGSKA (reference sequence). The V gene lost 4 bases and the J gene lost 0 bases, with 10 bases spanning the gap. The CDR3 contains 14 residues. DNA of the CDR3: TGCAGTGCTAACCGCGGGAATAGCAATCAGCCCCAGCATTTT. It is translated as CSANRGNSNQPQHF.

This clonotype was recorded at least ten times. The rearrangement uses TRBV7-9 and TRBJ2-7; D gene ambiguous. This CDR3 comprises 12 residues. The V gene's germline CDR1 is SEHNR and CDR2 FQNEAQ (reference sequence). Deletions cut 5 bases from V and 6 bases from J, with 11 bases between. The CDR3 is CASSRALPEQYF. CDR3 sequence (DNA): TGTGCCAGCAGCAGGGCCCTCCCCGAGCAGTACTTC.

This chain connects TRBV4-1 to TRBJ2-3, with 7 bases that match TRBD2. This CDR3 is 17 amino acids long. The V gene end was trimmed by 3 bases and the J gene end by 6 bases; junction bases not matched to a gene: 15. CDR1 is MGHRA, CDR2 YSYEKL, per germline. The CDR3 nucleotides read TGCGCCAGCAGCCACCTGGGGGAGGCCCGCGGGGGTGATACGCAGTATTTT. Translation gives CASSHLGEARGGDTQYF.

This clonotype was seen many times. The J gene is TRBJ1-1, the V gene TRBV7-8; D remains ambiguous. The CDR3 runs to 13 residues. V was trimmed by 5 bases and J by 2 bases, leaving 9 bases between them. The germline gives CDR1 SGHVS, CDR2 FQNEAQ. The CDR3 DNA sequence: TGTGCCAGCAGCACCGGGAGCAACACTGAAGCTTTCTTT. Its translation is CASSTGSNTEAFF.

In its sample, this clonotype was seen a few times. This chain connects TRBV5-8 to TRBJ2-5; tentative D call: TRBD1 (5 bases). Germline CDR1 and CDR2: SGHTS and YDEGEE. Trimming took 0 bases from V and 7 from J, leaving 16 bases between them. The CDR3 is 15 amino acids. Here the CDR3 reads CASSLEGLAFGTQYF. CDR3 in DNA: TGTGCCAGCAGCTTGGAGGGGCTCGCCTTCGGGACCCAGTACTTC.

Ten or more counts support this clonotype. The chain is built from TRBV2 and TRBJ1-2; 8 nucleotides match TRBD1. This CDR3 comprises 13 residues. From germline, CDR1 is SNHLY and CDR2 FYNNEI. The V and J ends lost 8 bases and 8 bases, in that order; junction bases with no gene match: 10. Written as DNA, the CDR3 is TGTGCCAGCGGACAGACAGGGGTCATCGGCTACACCTTC. Translation gives CASGQTGVIGYTF.

The table lists this clonotype with many counts. The chain has TRBV25-1 and TRBJ1-2; D possibly corresponds to TRBD1 (6 bases). Germline V gene data show CDR1 as MGHDK and CDR2 as SYGVNS. The CDR3 runs to 11 residues. Trimming removed 2 bases at V and 13 bases at J, with 11 bases between. CDR3 loop: CASSETGKVTF. The DNA for the CDR3 is TGTGCCAGCAGTGAAACAGGGAAAGTCACCTTC.

This clonotype was seen repeatedly, ten times or more. This sequence joins TRBV4-1 and TRBJ1-3; D remains ambiguous. The CDR3 has 14 residues. The germline V and J ends were trimmed by 0 bases and 3 bases, with 6 bases remaining between them. In germline, CDR1 is MGHRA, CDR2 YSYEKL. The CDR3 nucleotides are TGCGCCAGCAGCCAAGACCTAATTGGAAACACCATATATTTT. It specifies CASSQDLIGNTIYF.

The chain uses TRBV2 and TRBJ2-2; D is undetermined. The CDR3 is 13 amino acids. V lost 7 bases and J 1 base, leaving 7 bases between the germline ends. In germline, CDR1 is SNHLY, CDR2 FYNNEI. The DNA for the CDR3 is TGTGCCAGCAAAGGCTGGAACACCGGGGAGCTGTTTTTT. Encoded protein: CASKGWNTGELFF. Filled out from reference TRBV2 and TRBJ2-2, the complete variable domain reads EPEVTQTPSHQVTQMGQEVILRCVPISNHLYFYWYRQILGQKVEFLVSFYNNEISEKSEIFDDQFSVERPDGSNFTLKIRSTKLEDSAMYFCASKGWNTGELFFGEGSRLTVL.

This clonotype has a count of ten or more. The chain employs TRBV15 and TRBJ1-2; D may be TRBD1 (6 bases). The germline CDR1 and CDR2 sequences are LNHNV and YYDKDF (reference sequence). There are 15 residues in the CDR3. V shed 4 bases and J shed 4 bases, with 16 bases lying between them. CDR3 sequence (DNA): TGTGCCACCAGCAAATTACTGGACAGCTTCTATGGCTACACCTTC. It encodes CATSKLLDSFYGYTF. Complete variable domain (other parts from reference TRBV15 and TRBJ1-2): DAMVIQNPRYQVTQFGKPVTLSCSQTLNHNVMYWYQQKSSQAPKLLFHYYDKDFNNEADTPDNFQSRRPNTSFCFLDIRSPGLGDTAMYLCATSKLLDSFYGYTFGSGTRLTVV.